This T cell receptor (beta chain) was identified in a study of spatial heterogeneity in lung cancer. Overall study context: More beta-chain than alpha-chain sequences were consistently detected.

On each TCR cDNA molecule, a unique molecular identifier was present. TCRdb redid the calling of the 5' RACE reads with MiXCR, one entry per CDR3 protein. The sample has roughly 60,000 distinct CDR3 sequences; 7% to 10% are singletons. Time point indicated: sample taken at primary tumor resection. Whole RNA, which was extracted from tumor, nontumor lung tissue or frozen PBMC, was sequenced without any cell sorting. The 60 to 90 donors had untreated early-stage non-small cell lung cancer. This clonotype occurred many times. Its antigen is currently unknown. Trimming shortened V by 0 bases and J by 1 base, and 10 bases separated the two germline ends. CDR3 size: 16 residues. CDR1 is MDHEN and CDR2 is SYDVKM in the germline V gene. Study-level findings and limits: The study found ubiquitous expanded tumor TCRs in blood more at resection than follow-up.

This sequence was found in a female donor with early-stage non-small cell lung cancer. The chain is built from TRBV28 and TRBJ2-1; TRBD2 might be the D (5 bases). Sequences were derived from PBMCs, sampled at surgery. The CDR3 is CASSLWSGRSYNEQFF. The DNA for the CDR3 is TGTGCCAGCAGTTTATGGAGCGGTCGATCCTACAATGAGCAGTTCTTC.